These T cell receptor beta chains were read from a single sample in a study of OX40 agonist ivuxolimab in advanced cancers. Method: immunoSEQ multiplex PCR; TCRdb's copy keeps in-frame clones and lacks some. The sample has about 29,000 clones, around 87% seen once; the top ten hold about a fifth. The sample consisted of CD4+ or CD8+ T cells sorted from blood, taken in a trial of the OX40 agonist ivuxolimab. These receptors were collected from an adult with an advanced solid tumor such as melanoma, head and neck, liver or kidney cancer. Both conserved end residues are part of each CDR3. A D gene is named only where the DNA matches it firmly. Clone size, where shown, is once, few, many, or a class for clones that have expanded.

. TRBJ2-1 TRBD2 TRBV10-1 CASSESGSANEQFF TGCGCCAGCAGTGAAAGCGGGAGCGCGAATGAGCAGTTCTTC
. TRBJ2-1 TRBD1 TRBV28 CASSFSLQGVFNEQFF TGTGCCAGCAGTTTTTCCTTACAGGGGGTCTTCAATGAGCAGTTCTTC
. TRBJ2-7 TRBD1 TRBV29-1 CSARDSSYEQYF TGCAGCGCACGGGACAGCAGCTACGAGCAGTACTTC
medium-sized TRBJ2-7 TRBD1 TRBV7-9 CASSTWDRAYEQYF TGTGCCAGCAGCACCTGGGACAGGGCCTACGAGCAGTACTTC
. TRBJ2-3 TRBD1 TRBV28 CASRPDRGRGTDTQYF TGTGCCAGCAGGCCTGACAGGGGGCGAGGCACAGATACGCAGTATTTT
. TRBJ2-5 . TRBV28 CASRQGPLGTQYF TGTGCCAGCAGACAAGGACCCTTGGGGACCCAGTACTTC
. TRBJ2-4 TRBD2 TRBV19 CASSEAGDLYIQYF TGTGCCAGTTCCGAGGCGGGGGATTTGTACATTCAGTACTTC
. TRBJ2-7 . TRBV27 CASSTPDGHYTGEQYF TGTGCCAGCAGTACCCCTGACGGACACTATACGGGGGAGCAGTACTTC
. TRBJ2-7 . TRBV5-6 CASSLTDTYEQYF TGTGCCAGCAGCTTGACGGATACCTACGAGCAGTACTTC
. TRBJ2-3 TRBD1 TRBV7-2 CASSGSSTGLDTQYF TGTGCCAGCAGCGGAAGCTCGACAGGGTTGGATACGCAGTATTTT
. TRBJ2-3 . TRBV2 CASSEPLTDTQYF TGTGCCAGCAGTGAACCCCTGACAGATACGCAGTATTTT
. TRBJ2-2 TRBD1 TRBV10-3 CAIEPGQANTGELFF TGTGCCATTGAACCGGGACAGGCGAACACCGGGGAGCTGTTTTTT